The clone carrying this TCR beta chain appeared many times. This specimen belongs to a study of neurological immune-mediated disorders. TCRdb analysed the 5' RACE reads with MiXCR anew, one entry per CDR3 protein. In the table there are tens of thousands of distinct CDR3 sequences, approximately 5.8% of which are singletons. This receptor was identified in a woman aged 18-30 years with multiple sclerosis. Sequencing was carried out using CD4+ T cells from blood.

The CDR3, as DNA: TGTGCCAGCAGTCCAATAGACAAGGGGCAGCCCCAGCATTTT. This encodes CASSPIDKGQPQHF. This sequence joins TRBV12-3 or TRBV12-4 and TRBJ1-5; tentatively, D is TRBD1 (5 bases). V lost 5 bases to trimming and J lost 7 bases, with 15 bases between them. CDR3 length equals 14 residues.